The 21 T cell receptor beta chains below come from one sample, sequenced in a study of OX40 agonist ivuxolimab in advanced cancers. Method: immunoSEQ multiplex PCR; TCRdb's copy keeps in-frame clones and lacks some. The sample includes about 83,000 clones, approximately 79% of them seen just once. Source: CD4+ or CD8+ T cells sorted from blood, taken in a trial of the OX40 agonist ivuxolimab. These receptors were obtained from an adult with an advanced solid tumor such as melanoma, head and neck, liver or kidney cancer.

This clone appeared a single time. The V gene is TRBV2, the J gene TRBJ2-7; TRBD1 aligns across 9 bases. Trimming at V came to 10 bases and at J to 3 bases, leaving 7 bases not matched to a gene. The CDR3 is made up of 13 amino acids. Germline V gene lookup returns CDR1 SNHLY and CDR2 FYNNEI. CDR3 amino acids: CATKRDRDYEQYF. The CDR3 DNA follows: TGTGCCACCAAAAGGGACAGGGACTACGAGCAGTACTTC.

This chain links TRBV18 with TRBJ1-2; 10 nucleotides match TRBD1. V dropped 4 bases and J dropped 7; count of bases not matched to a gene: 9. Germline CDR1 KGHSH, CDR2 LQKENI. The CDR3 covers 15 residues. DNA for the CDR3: TGTGCCAGCTCACGATCGACAGGGGGCGAAGGTGGCTACACCTTC. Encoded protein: CASSRSTGGEGGYTF.

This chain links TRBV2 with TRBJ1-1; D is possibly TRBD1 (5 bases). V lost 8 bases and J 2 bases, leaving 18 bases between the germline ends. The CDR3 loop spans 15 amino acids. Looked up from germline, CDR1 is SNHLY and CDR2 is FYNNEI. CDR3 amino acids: CASGKEGAGNTEAFF. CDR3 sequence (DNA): TGTGCCAGCGGAAAAGAAGGGGCGGGTAACACTGAAGCTTTCTTT.

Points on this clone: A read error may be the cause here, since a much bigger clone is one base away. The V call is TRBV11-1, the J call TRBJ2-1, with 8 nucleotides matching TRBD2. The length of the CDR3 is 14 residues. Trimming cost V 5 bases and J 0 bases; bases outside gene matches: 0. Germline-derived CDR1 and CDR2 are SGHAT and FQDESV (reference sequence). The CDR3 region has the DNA TGTGCCAGCAGCCGGGGGGGCTCCTACAATGAGCAGTTCTTC. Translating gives CASSRGGSYNEQFF.

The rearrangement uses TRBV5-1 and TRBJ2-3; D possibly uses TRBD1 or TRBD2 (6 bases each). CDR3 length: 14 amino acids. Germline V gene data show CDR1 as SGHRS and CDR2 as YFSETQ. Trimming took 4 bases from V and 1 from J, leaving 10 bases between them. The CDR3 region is CASSGGGGTDTQYF. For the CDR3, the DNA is TGCGCCAGCAGCGGGGGCGGGGGCACAGATACGCAGTATTTT.

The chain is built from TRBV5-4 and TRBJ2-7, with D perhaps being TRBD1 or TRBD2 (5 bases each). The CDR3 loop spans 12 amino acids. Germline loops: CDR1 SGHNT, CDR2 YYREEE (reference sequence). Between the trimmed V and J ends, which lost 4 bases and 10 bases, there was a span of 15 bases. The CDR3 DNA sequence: TGTGCCAGCAGCCTCCGGGACGGAAAACAGTACTTC. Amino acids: CASSLRDGKQYF.

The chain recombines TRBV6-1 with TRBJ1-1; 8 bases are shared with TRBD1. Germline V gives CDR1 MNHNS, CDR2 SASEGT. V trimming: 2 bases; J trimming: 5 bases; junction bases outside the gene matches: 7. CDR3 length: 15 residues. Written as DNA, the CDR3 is TGTGCCAGCAGTGAACAACCAGGGGGCGAGACTGAAGCTTTCTTT. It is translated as CASSEQPGGETEAFF.

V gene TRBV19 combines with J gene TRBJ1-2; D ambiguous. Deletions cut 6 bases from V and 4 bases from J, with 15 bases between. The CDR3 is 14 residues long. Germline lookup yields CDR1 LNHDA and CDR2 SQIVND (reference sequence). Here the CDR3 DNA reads TGTGCCAGTAGGGTTGAGGCAGCACTCTATGGCTACACCTTC. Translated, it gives CASRVEAALYGYTF.

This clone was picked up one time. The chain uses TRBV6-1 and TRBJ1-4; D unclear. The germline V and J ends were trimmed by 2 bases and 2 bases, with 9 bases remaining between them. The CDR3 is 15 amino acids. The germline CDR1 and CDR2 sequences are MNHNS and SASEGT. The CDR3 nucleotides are TGTGCCAGCAGTGAAACTGGGTTTACTAATGAAAAACTGTTTTTT. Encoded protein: CASSETGFTNEKLFF.

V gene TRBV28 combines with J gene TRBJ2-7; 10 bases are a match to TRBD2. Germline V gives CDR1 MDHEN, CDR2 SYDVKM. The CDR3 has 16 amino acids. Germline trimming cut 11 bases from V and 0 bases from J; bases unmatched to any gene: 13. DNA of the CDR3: TGTGCCTCGGGTGGTAGCGGGGGGCAAAGCTCCTACGAGCAGTACTTC. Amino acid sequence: CASGGSGGQSSYEQYF.

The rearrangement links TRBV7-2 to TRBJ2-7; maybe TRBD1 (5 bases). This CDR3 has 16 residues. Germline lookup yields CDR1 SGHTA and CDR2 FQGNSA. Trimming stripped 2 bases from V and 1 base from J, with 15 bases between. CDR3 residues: CASSLIRWGASYEQYF. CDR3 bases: TGTGCCAGCAGCTTAATACGGTGGGGCGCTTCCTACGAGCAGTACTTC.

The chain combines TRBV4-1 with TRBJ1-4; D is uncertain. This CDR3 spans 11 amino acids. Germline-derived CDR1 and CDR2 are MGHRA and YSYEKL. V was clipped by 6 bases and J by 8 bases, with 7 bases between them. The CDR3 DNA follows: TGCGCCAGCAGGCGAGGAGAAAAACTGTTTTTT. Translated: CASRRGEKLFF.

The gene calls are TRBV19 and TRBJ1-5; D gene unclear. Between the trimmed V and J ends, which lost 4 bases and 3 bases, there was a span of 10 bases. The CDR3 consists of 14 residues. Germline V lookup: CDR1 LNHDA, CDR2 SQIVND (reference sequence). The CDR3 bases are TGTGCCAGTAGTACCCGGGAACCCAATCAGCCCCAGCATTTT. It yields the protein CASSTREPNQPQHF.

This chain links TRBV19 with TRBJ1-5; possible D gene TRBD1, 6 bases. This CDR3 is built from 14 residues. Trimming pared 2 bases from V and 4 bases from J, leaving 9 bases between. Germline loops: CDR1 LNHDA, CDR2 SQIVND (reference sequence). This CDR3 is CASSIYRVNQPQHF. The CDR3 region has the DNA TGTGCCAGTAGTATATACAGGGTGAATCAGCCCCAGCATTTT.

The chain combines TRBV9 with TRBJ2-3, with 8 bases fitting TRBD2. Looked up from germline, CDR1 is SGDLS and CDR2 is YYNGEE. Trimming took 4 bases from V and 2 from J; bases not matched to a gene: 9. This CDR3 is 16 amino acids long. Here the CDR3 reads CASSLAAGGFTDTQYF. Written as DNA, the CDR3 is TGTGCCAGCAGCCTAGCGGCGGGGGGCTTCACAGATACGCAGTATTTT. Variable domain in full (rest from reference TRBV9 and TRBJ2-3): DSGVTQTPKHLITATGQRVTLRCSPRSGDLSVYWYQQSLDQGLQFLIQYYNGEERAKGNILERFSAQQFPDLHSELNLSSLELGDSALYFCASSLAAGGFTDTQYFGPGTRLTVL.

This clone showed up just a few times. The CDR3 spells CASSFGQGNSPLHF. The CDR3 region has the DNA TGTGCCAGCAGTTTCGGACAGGGGAATTCACCCCTCCACTTT. The gene calls are TRBV6-1 and TRBJ1-6; 9 nucleotides agree with TRBD1. V dropped 5 bases and J dropped 7; count of bases not matched to a gene: 3. Germline V CDR1 and CDR2: MNHNS, SASEGT. There are 14 residues in the CDR3.

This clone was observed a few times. CDR3 nucleotides: TGTGCCAGTAGTATGGCAGGCAATCAGCCCCAGCATTTT. Amino acids: CASSMAGNQPQHF. The J gene is TRBJ1-5, the V gene TRBV19; the D is unclear. CDR3 length equals 13 residues. The germline V gene has CDR1 LNHDA and CDR2 SQIVND (reference sequence). V lost 3 bases, J lost 2 bases, and 5 bases lay in between.

The CDR3 region is CASSSGQGLNEKLFF. The CDR3 DNA follows: TGTGCCAGCAGCTCTGGGCAGGGGTTGAATGAAAAACTGTTTTTT. V and J are TRBV5-6 and TRBJ1-4; tentatively, D is TRBD1 (6 bases). The CDR3 consists of 15 residues. V lost 3 bases and J 5 bases, leaving 14 bases between the germline ends. Germline lookup yields CDR1 SGHDT and CDR2 YYEEEE.

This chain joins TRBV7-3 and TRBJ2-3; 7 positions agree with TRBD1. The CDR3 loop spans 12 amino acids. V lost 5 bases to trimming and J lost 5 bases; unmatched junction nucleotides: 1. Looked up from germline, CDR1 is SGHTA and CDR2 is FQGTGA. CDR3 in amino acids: CASSPGGDTQYF. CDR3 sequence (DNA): TGTGCCAGCAGCCCAGGGGGAGATACGCAGTATTTT.

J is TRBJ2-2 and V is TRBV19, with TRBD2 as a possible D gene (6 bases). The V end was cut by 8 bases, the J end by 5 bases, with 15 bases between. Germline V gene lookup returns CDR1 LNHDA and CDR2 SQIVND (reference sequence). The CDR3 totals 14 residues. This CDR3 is CASAEGASTGELFF. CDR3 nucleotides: TGTGCCAGTGCGGAGGGCGCGTCTACCGGGGAGCTGTTTTTT.

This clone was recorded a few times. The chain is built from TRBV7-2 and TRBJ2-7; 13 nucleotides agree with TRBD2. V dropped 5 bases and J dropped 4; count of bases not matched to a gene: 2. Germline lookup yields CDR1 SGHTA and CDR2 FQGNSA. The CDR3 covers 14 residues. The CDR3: CASSLLAGGYEQYF. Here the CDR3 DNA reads TGTGCCAGCAGCCTACTAGCGGGGGGGTACGAGCAGTACTTC. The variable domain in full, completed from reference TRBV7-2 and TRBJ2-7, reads GAGVSQSPSNKVTEKGKDVELRCDPISGHTALYWYRQSLGQGLEFLIYFQGNSAPDKSGLPSDRFSAERTGGSVSTLTIQRTQQEDSAVYLCASSLLAGGYEQYFGPGTRLTVT.